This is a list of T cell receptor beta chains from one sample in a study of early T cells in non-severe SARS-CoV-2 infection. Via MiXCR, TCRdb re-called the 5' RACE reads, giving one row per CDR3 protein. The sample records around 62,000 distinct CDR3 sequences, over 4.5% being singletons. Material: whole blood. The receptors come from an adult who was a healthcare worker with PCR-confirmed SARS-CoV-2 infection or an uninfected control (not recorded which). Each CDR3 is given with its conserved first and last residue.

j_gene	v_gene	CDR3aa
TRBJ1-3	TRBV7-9	CASSLAGSGNTIYF
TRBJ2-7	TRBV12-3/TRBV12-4	CASSPATFRGGEQYF
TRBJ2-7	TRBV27	CASSLWGSAGGRSYEQYF
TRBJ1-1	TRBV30	CAWSPLMMGTEAFF
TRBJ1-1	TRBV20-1	CSARAGRTEAFF
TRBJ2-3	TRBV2	CASRQDGTTDTQYF
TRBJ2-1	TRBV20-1	CSARGDRESNEQFF
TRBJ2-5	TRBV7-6	CASSLVLFETQYF
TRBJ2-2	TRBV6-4	CASSDFGGYVTGELFF
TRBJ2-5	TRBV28	CASSSRGTYQETQYF
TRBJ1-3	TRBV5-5	CASSFVTGIGNTIYF
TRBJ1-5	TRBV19	CASSIGGRQPQHF
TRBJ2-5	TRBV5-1	CASSFTGGETQYF
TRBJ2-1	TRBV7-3	CASSFNYHNEQFF
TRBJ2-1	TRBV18	CASSPLRGSYNEQFF
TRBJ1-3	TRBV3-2	CASSLLPGGSGNTIYF
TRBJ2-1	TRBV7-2	CASTEDLLFYEQFF
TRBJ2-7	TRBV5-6	CASSRGQGPSSEQYF
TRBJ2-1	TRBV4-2	CASTSRGPGDNEQFF
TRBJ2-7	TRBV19	CASTGRSAYEQYF
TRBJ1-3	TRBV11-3	CASSHSHLGQASSGNTIYF
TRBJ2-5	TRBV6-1	CASSALSGRRGTQYF
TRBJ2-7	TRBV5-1	CASRAQAGAYEQYF
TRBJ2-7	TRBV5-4	CASSGEAYEQYF
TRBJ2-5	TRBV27	CASRDRVQETQYF
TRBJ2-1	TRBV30	CAWRLAGGMYNEQFF
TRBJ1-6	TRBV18	CASSSLGTGVSPLHF
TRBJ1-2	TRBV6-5	CASKLGQGASNYGYTF
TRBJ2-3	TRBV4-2	CASSLQRTDTQYF
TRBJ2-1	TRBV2	CASSDHTGSDNEQFF
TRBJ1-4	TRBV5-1	CASSLGGPGEKLFF
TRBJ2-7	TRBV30	CAWEGGRVDEQYF
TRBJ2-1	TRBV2	CASRATVGSRNEQFF
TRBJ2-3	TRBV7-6	CASSLGPGGRTDTQYF
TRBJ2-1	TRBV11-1	CASSLARTSGAYNEQFF
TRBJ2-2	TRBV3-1	CASSQGGSNTGELFF
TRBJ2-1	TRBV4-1	CASSQEWASGAYNEQFF
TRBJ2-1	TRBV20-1	CSASGRALNEQFF
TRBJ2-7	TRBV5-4	CASSSRTSGVLEQYF
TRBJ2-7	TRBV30	CAWSGTESSYEQYF
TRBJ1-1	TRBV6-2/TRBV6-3	CASSYFREIRAFF
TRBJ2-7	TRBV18	CASSPWSSGSSEQYF
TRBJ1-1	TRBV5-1	CASSLEAAVTEAFF
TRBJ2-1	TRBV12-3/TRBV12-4	CASSQGAGAEQFF
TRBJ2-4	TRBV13	CASSSRLAWAKNIQYF
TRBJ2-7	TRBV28	CASSLFPSGGMFSYEQYF
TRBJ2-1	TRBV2	CASSGEQSNEQFF
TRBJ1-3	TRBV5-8	CASGSRSSGNTIYF
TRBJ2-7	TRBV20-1	CSARGYSDFEQYF
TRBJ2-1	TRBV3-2	CASSQERERRVRVSQYRNEQFF
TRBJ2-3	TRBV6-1	CASTTPGQASADTQYF